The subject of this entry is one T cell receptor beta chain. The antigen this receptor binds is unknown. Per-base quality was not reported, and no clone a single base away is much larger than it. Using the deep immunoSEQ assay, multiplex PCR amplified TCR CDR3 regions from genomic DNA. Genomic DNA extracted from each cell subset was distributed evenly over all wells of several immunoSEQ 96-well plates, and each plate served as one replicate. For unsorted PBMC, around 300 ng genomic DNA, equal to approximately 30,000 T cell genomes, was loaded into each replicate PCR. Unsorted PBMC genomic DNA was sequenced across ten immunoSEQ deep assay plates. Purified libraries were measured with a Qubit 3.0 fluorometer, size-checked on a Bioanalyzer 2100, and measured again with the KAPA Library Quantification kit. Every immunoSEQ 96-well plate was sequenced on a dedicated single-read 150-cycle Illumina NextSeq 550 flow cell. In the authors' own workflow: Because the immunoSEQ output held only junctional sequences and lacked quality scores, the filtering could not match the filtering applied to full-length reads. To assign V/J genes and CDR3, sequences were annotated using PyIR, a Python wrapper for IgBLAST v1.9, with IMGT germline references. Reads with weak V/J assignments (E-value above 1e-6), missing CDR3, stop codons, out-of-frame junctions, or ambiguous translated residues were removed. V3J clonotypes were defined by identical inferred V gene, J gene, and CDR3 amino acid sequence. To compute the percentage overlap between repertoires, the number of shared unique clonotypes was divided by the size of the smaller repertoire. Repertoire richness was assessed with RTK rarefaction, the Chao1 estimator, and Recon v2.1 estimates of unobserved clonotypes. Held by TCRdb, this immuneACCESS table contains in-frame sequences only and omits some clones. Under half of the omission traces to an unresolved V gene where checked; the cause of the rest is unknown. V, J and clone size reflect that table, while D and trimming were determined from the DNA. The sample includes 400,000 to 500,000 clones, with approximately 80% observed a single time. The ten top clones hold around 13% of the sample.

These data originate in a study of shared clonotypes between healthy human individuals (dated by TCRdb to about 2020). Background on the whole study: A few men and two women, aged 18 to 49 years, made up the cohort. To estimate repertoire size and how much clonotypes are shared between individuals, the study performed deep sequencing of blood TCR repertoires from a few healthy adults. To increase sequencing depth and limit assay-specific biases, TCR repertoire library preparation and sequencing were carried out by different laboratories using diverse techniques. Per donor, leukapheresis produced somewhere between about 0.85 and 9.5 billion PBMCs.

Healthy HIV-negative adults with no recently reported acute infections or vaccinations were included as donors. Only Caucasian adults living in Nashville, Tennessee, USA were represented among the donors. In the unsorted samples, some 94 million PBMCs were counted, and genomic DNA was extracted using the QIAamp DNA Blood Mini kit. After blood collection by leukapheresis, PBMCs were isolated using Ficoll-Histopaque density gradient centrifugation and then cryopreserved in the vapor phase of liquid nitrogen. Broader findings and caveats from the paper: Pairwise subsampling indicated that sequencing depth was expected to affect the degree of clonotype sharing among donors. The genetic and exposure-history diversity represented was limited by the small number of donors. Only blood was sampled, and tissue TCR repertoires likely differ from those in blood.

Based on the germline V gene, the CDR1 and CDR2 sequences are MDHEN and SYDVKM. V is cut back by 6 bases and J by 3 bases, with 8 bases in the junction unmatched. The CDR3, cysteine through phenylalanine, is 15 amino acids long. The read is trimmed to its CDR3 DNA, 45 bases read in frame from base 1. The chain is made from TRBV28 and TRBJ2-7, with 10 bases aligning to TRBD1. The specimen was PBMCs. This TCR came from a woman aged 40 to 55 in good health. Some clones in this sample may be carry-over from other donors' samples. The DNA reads TGTGCCAGCAGGCAGGGGACAGGGGCCGACTACGAGCAGTACTTC. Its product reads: CASRQGTGADYEQYF.